One and the same sample provided the 5 T cell receptor beta chains below, sequenced in a study of shared clonotypes between healthy human individuals. The table came from immunoSEQ multiplex PCR; TCRdb's copy has only in-frame clones and leaves some out. The data contain a few hundred thousand clones, approximately 97% of them singletons. The material sequenced was naive CD4+ T cells sorted from blood. Sample subset: CD45RA+ positively selected. The receptors shown here come from a woman aged 25-40 years in good health.

J is TRBJ2-2 and V is TRBV14, with TRBD2 matching over 10 bases. Germline V lookup: CDR1 SGHDN, CDR2 FVKESK. The CDR3 loop spans 18 amino acids. The trim removed 0 bases at V and 6 bases at J, leaving 10 bases unmatched. CDR3 sequence (DNA): TGTGCCAGCAGCCAAGATTGGGCTAGCGGGAGACCCCCCGGGGAGCTGTTTTTT. It translates to CASSQDWASGRPPGELFF.

The chain uses TRBV27 and TRBJ2-1, with D perhaps TRBD2 (6 bases). Germline V gene lookup returns CDR1 MNHEY and CDR2 SMNVEV (reference sequence). The CDR3 length is 12 residues. Trimming cost V 10 bases and J 6 bases, with 13 bases left between them. CDR3 protein: CATTGLANEQFF. Here the CDR3 DNA reads TGTGCCACGACGGGACTTGCCAATGAGCAGTTCTTC.

The CDR3 sequence is CASSVVTHFSGYTF. CDR3 bases: TGTGCCAGCAGCGTAGTCACCCATTTCAGTGGCTACACCTTC. This chain links TRBV9 with TRBJ1-2; D ambiguous. Trimming stripped 0 bases from V and 7 bases from J, with 13 bases between. CDR3 length: 14 residues. Germline-derived CDR1 and CDR2 are SGDLS and YYNGEE.

The chain is built from TRBV5-5 and TRBJ2-1, with D uncertain. This CDR3 comprises 16 residues. V was shortened by 2 bases and J by 0 bases, with 12 bases between the two germline ends. From germline, CDR1 is SGHKS and CDR2 YYEKEE (reference sequence). The CDR3: CASSLSRFCSYNEQFF. The CDR3 DNA sequence: TGTGCCAGCAGCTTATCTAGGTTCTGCTCCTACAATGAGCAGTTCTTC.

The chain uses TRBV28 and TRBJ2-1; TRBD2 matches at 16 bases. Germline assignment: CDR1 MDHEN and CDR2 SYDVKM. The V gene end was trimmed by 6 bases and the J gene end by 12 bases; junction bases not matched to a gene: 5. This CDR3 contains 14 residues. The CDR3: CASRPGLAGGGQFF. CDR3 DNA: TGTGCCAGCAGACCGGGACTAGCGGGAGGGGGGCAGTTCTTC.